This T cell receptor beta chain was observed in a study of T cell changes during pregnancy in multiple sclerosis. The V and J ends lost 1 base and 9 bases respectively, with 19 bases between them. This CDR3 spans 16 amino acids. Germline CDR1 reads MNHEY; CDR2 reads SMNVEV (reference sequence). Sequenced by immunoSEQ multiplex PCR; TCRdb stores in-frame clones only, minus some. In the table there are under 50,000 clones, roughly 90% of which are singletons. Source: CD8+ T cells from peripheral blood mononuclear cells, taken in the third trimester of pregnancy. This receptor was taken from a female donor with multiple sclerosis, enrolled in a pregnancy study. The chain recombines TRBV27 with TRBJ1-5; D gene uncertain. DNA for the CDR3: TGTGCCAGCAGTTTATGGCCCCCAACGGGTTTGGCGCCCCAGCATTTT. Its translation: CASSLWPPTGLAPQHF.